This note documents a single T cell receptor (beta chain) sequence. This entry comes from a study of blood T cell repertoires in COVID-19. Study information: The origin of the acute and convalescent COVID-19 samples was the United States, Italy and Spain.

The protocol was immunoSEQ multiplex PCR, while the TCRdb copy is restricted to in-frame clones and leaves out a portion. This sample carries about 270,000 clones, around 84% of them seen once, and the ten largest clones take roughly 1.5%. The Seattle site enrolled patients during active infection and followed them longitudinally. Germline CDR1 reads MDHEN; CDR2 reads SYDVKM. Trimming pared 2 bases from V and 8 bases from J, leaving 12 bases between. The CDR3 runs to 13 residues. The sequenced material came from peripheral blood. The receptor's source is a human donor with COVID-19, enrolled during active disease. The donor label of this sample is uncertain. The V gene is TRBV28, the J gene TRBJ1-2; the D is unclear. The CDR3 region has the DNA TGTGCCAGCAGTTTACACAGAACGGAAGGCTACACCTTC. This encodes CASSLHRTEGYTF.